Reported below is one T cell receptor beta chain. In the original workflow: Amplification with reference gene primers provided the estimates of nucleated cell counts. Produced via immunoSEQ multiplex PCR; TCRdb's table is partial and in-frame only. The V and J calls and clone size are taken from that table; D and trimming were inferred from the DNA. The data hold over 100,000 clones, with about nine tenths observed a single time. CDR3 size: 14 residues. Germline CDR1 and CDR2: KGHSH and LQKENI. Trimming cost V 0 bases and J 0 bases, with 5 bases left between them. The data belong to a study of blood T cell repertoires in COVID-19. Study details: The United States, Italy and Spain were the sources of the acute and convalescent COVID-19 samples. T cells, B-cell-depleted T cells, or PBMCs supplied cDNA or gDNA.

The V gene is TRBV18, the J gene TRBJ1-1; D remains unclear. The sample taken for sequencing was peripheral blood. This clonotype was obtained from a human donor in a cohort sampled during active COVID-19. CDR3 nucleotide sequence: TGTGCCAGCTCACCACCCTCCTTGAACACTGAAGCTTTCTTT. This encodes CASSPPSLNTEAFF. Filled out from reference TRBV18 and TRBJ1-1, the complete variable domain reads NAGVMQNPRHLVRRRGQEARLRCSPMKGHSHVYWYRQLPEEGLKFMVYLQKENIIDESGMPKERFSAEFPKEGPSILRIQQVVRGDSAAYFCASSPPSLNTEAFFGQGTRLTVV.